In its sample, the clone carrying this TCR beta chain was seen a few times. The antigen remains unidentified. Other nucleotide sequences in the sample specify the same CDR3. The record originates from a study of long-term antiretroviral therapy in people with HIV. V shed 6 bases, J shed 3 bases, and the junction held 5 bases outside the gene matches. The germline gives CDR1 MDHEN, CDR2 SYDVKM. The CDR3 is made up of 15 amino acids. The authors ran the immunoSEQ assay, v3.0, at survey level. Data came from immunoSEQ multiplex PCR; TCRdb stores just in-frame clones and leaves some out. The table lists some 6,000 clones, under 80% of them singletons, with around 16% in the top ten. Study findings and constraints: Increased diversity was seen after ART, yet it remained lower than in transplant donor controls. ART adherence, viral resistance and therapy changes were not recorded. Those clones which expanded before ART made up the dominant part of the repertoire at all time points.

The material was unsorted PBMCs, obtained 0.5 years before starting antiretroviral therapy. This TCR was recovered from a man in his forties with HIV. The chain carries TRBV28 and TRBJ1-3, with 10 bases aligning to TRBD1. The CDR3 DNA reads as TGTGCCAGCAGCCAAGACAGGGGGCTTGGAAACACCATATATTTT. Protein sequence: CASSQDRGLGNTIYF.